The 24 T cell receptor beta chains below all came from one sample that was sequenced in a study of T-cell memory formation after mild COVID-19 (dated by TCRdb to the early 2020s). The library was built by means of 5' RACE. Instrument on record: Illumina NovaSeq 6000. TCRdb reprocessing: public reads trimmed at Q25 with fastp, clones called with MiXCR, in-frame beta chains kept. Under each unique CDR3 protein, matching rows form one entry showing the most common genes and DNA. The sample yields under 400,000 distinct CDR3 sequences; around 28% were counted once. The top ten constitute approximately 13% of the sample. Sequenced material: PBMCs or a T cell subset sorted from them (not recorded which). The source of these receptors is an adult woman who had mild COVID-19 (a few samples of this study predate the infection). The sample titles of this study are shuffled in the database, so cell type and time point are left out; the donor was told from shared clones.

The J gene is TRBJ2-3, the V gene TRBV7-6, with D possibly matching TRBD2 (5 bases). The V and J ends lost 2 bases and 5 bases respectively, with 14 bases between them. Germline CDR1 reads SGHVS; CDR2 reads FNYEAQ. CDR3 size: 15 residues. As DNA, the CDR3 is TGTGCCAGCAGCTTAAGTCCCGGAGGAGGAGATACGCAGTATTTT. Translated, it gives CASSLSPGGGDTQYF.

The CDR3 DNA sequence: TGTGCCAGCAGCTTACCGACTAGTTCTGGCGAGCAGTACTTC. Translation gives CASSLPTSSGEQYF. J is TRBJ2-7 and V is TRBV5-5, with D perhaps matching TRBD2 (6 bases). The CDR3 loop spans 14 amino acids. The V end was cut by 2 bases, the J end by 6 bases, with 15 bases between. Germline-derived CDR1 and CDR2 are SGHKS and YYEKEE (reference sequence).

The chain couples TRBV12-3 or TRBV12-4 to TRBJ1-4; D unclear. Trimming pared 8 bases from V and 7 bases from J, leaving 14 bases between. CDR3 length: 13 residues. Here the CDR3 reads CASLYSRIEKLFF. DNA of the CDR3: TGTGCCAGCCTCTACTCAAGGATTGAAAAACTGTTTTTT.

This clonotype was counted only a few times. The CDR3 nucleotides read TGCGCCAGCAGCAGCGGGAGTAGTCCAACCGGGGAGCTGTTTTTT. Amino acids: CASSSGSSPTGELFF. J is TRBJ2-2 and V is TRBV5-1; 8 bases match TRBD2. V gave up 4 bases and J gave up 5 bases; unmatched junction bases: 7. The germline V gene encodes CDR1 SGHRS and CDR2 YFSETQ. This CDR3 region has 15 residues.

The V call is TRBV2, the J call TRBJ2-1; D uncertain. Germline V gene data show CDR1 as SNHLY and CDR2 as FYNNEI. This CDR3 is 12 amino acids long. V lost 0 bases to trimming and J lost 7 bases, with 4 bases between them. CDR3 sequence (DNA): TGTGCCAGCAGTGAAGCTGTTAATGAGCAGTTCTTC. The encoded protein is CASSEAVNEQFF.

This clonotype was counted a few times. The chain couples TRBV20-1 to TRBJ2-1; perhaps TRBD2 as D (6 bases). The CDR3 covers 14 residues. From germline, CDR1 is DFQATT and CDR2 SNEGSKA (reference sequence). Trimming left V 1 base short and J 2 bases short, with 9 bases between. The CDR3 spells CSARAGGTYNEQFF. CDR3 in DNA: TGCAGTGCTAGAGCCGGGGGAACCTACAATGAGCAGTTCTTC.

V is TRBV3-1 and J is TRBJ1-1; perhaps TRBD1 as D (5 bases). Germline CDR1 and CDR2: LGHDT and YNNKEL (reference sequence). The CDR3 length is 14 residues. V lost 4 bases, J lost 2 bases, and 11 bases lay in between. This chain's CDR3 is CASSPNRRNTEAFF. The CDR3 DNA reads TGTGCCAGCAGCCCGAACAGGCGAAACACTGAAGCTTTCTTT.

CDR3 bases: TGTGCCAGCAGCCTGGTACGGGGGGCGGCAGATACGCAGTATTTT. Its translation is CASSLVRGAADTQYF. J is TRBJ2-3 and V is TRBV5-8; TRBD2 is a possible D gene (7 bases). Germline V gene sequence: CDR1 SGHTS, CDR2 YDEGEE. This CDR3 comprises 15 residues. Trimming left V 4 bases short and J 4 bases short, with 16 bases between.

The table lists this clonotype with a few counts. The V call is TRBV9, the J call TRBJ1-2, with D maybe TRBD1 (5 bases). V was shortened by 3 bases and J by 4 bases, with 19 bases between the two germline ends. This CDR3 has 16 residues. CDR1 SGDLS and CDR2 YYNGEE come from the germline V gene. CDR3 nucleotide sequence: TGTGCCAGCAGCGGGGGGGGAAGGGCCCCCATCTATGGCTACACCTTC. It encodes CASSGGGRAPIYGYTF. Full variable domain (outside the CDR3, taken from reference TRBV9 and TRBJ1-2): DSGVTQTPKHLITATGQRVTLRCSPRSGDLSVYWYQQSLDQGLQFLIQYYNGEERAKGNILERFSAQQFPDLHSELNLSSLELGDSALYFCASSGGGRAPIYGYTFGSGTRLTVV.

The chain combines TRBV20-1 with TRBJ1-5; 7 positions agree with TRBD1. Per germline, CDR1 DFQATT and CDR2 SNEGSKA (reference sequence). V lost 1 base, J lost 9 bases, and 12 bases stayed unmatched. This CDR3 spans 15 amino acids. This CDR3 is CSARGGQSGLGPQHF. The DNA for the CDR3 is TGCAGTGCTAGAGGGGGACAGTCCGGTTTGGGGCCCCAGCATTTT.

The rearrangement links TRBV29-1 to TRBJ2-1; maybe TRBD2 (5 bases). The CDR3 runs to 12 residues. Germline V lookup: CDR1 SQVTM, CDR2 ANQGSEA. V was clipped by 6 bases and J by 9 bases, with 15 bases between them. DNA for the CDR3: TGCAGCGTCCGGGCGCCGGGGAGTGAGCAGTTCTTC. It translates to CSVRAPGSEQFF.

V usage is TRBV5-1 and J usage is TRBJ2-7; 9 bases are shared with TRBD1. Per the germline V gene, CDR1 is SGHRS and CDR2 is YFSETQ. This CDR3 has 15 residues. The J segment lost 3 bases and the V segment lost 4 bases, leaving 8 bases of the junction unmatched. In nucleotides, the CDR3 is TGCGCCAGCAGCGGCGGACAGGGGTACCTCTACGAGCAGTACTTC. It is translated as CASSGGQGYLYEQYF.

This clonotype is labeled as medium-sized. The chain joins TRBV27 to TRBJ2-7, with 7 bases lining up with TRBD1. After removal of 8 bases from V and 0 bases from J, the junction contained 7 bases not matched to a gene. Germline V gives CDR1 MNHEY, CDR2 SMNVEV (reference sequence). This CDR3 has 14 amino acids. The CDR3 DNA is TGTGCCAGCGCAGGACAGGCCTCCTCCTACGAGCAGTACTTC. It translates to CASAGQASSYEQYF.

In its sample, this clonotype was seen a few times. The chain joins TRBV20-1 to TRBJ2-7, with unresolved D. V was trimmed by 3 bases and J by 0 bases, leaving 6 bases between them. The germline CDR1 and CDR2 sequences are DFQATT and SNEGSKA (reference sequence). This CDR3 spans 12 amino acids. CDR3: CSASQSSYEQYF. As DNA, the CDR3 is TGCAGTGCTAGTCAGAGCTCCTACGAGCAGTACTTC.

The sample holds a few counts of this clonotype. The chain carries TRBV5-1 and TRBJ1-1; TRBD1 agrees at 8 bases. The CDR3 consists of 16 residues. The V gene's germline CDR1 is SGHRS and CDR2 YFSETQ. Trimming at V came to 2 bases and at J to 1 base, leaving 7 bases not matched to a gene. In DNA, the CDR3 is TGCGCCAGCAGCTTAAGGTCCGGGACAGGGAACACTGAAGCTTTCTTT. Translating it yields CASSLRSGTGNTEAFF.

This clonotype was detected only a few times. The chain combines TRBV9 with TRBJ2-7, with D hard to call. The CDR3 contains 14 residues. CDR1 is SGDLS and CDR2 is YYNGEE in the germline V gene. V was cut by 3 bases and J by 2 bases, with 12 bases left in between. DNA of the CDR3: TGTGCCAGCAGCGCCACGACTGTTACCTACGAGCAGTACTTC. Its translation is CASSATTVTYEQYF.

The chain employs TRBV7-9 and TRBJ1-1; a possible D gene is TRBD1 (6 bases). V was trimmed by 5 bases and J by 0 bases, leaving 16 bases between them. Germline CDR1 and CDR2: SEHNR and FQNEAQ (reference sequence). The CDR3 contains 16 residues. Here the CDR3 reads CASSPPQGFLNTEAFF. CDR3 DNA sequence: TGTGCCAGCAGCCCCCCTCAGGGGTTCCTGAACACTGAAGCTTTCTTT.

This clonotype was seen more than once but under ten times. This chain connects TRBV2 to TRBJ2-3, with D unresolved. The CDR3 loop spans 14 amino acids. Trimming shortened V by 4 bases and J by 1 base, and 9 bases separated the two germline ends. Germline assignment: CDR1 SNHLY and CDR2 FYNNEI. The DNA for the CDR3 is TGTGCCAGCAGTGGGCCTGGGCGCACAGATACGCAGTATTTT. It encodes CASSGPGRTDTQYF.

This chain connects TRBV12-3 or TRBV12-4 to TRBJ2-7, with D uncertain. The CDR3 is 12 residues long. V was pared by 8 bases and J by 3 bases, with 11 bases between. For the CDR3, the DNA is TGTGCCAGCGGAAGGAAATTCTACGAGCAGTACTTC. Translating it yields CASGRKFYEQYF.

This clonotype has a handful of counts. The chain uses TRBV12-3 or TRBV12-4 and TRBJ1-1; D remains unclear. Trimming took off 6 bases at V and 4 bases at J, with 12 bases between the two ends. CDR3 length: 13 amino acids. The CDR3 is CASSRAGGTEAFF. Written as DNA, the CDR3 is TGTGCCAGCAGCCGAGCGGGTGGCACTGAAGCTTTCTTT.

CDR3 in amino acids: CATADRLNGELFF. CDR3 nucleotides: TGTGCCACCGCCGACAGGCTTAACGGGGAGCTGTTTTTT. The chain uses TRBV15 and TRBJ2-2, with D maybe TRBD1 (6 bases). Trimming cost V 8 bases and J 7 bases, with 14 bases left between them. CDR1 is LNHNV, CDR2 YYDKDF, per germline (reference sequence). This CDR3 comprises 13 residues.

This clonotype has more than one count but fewer than ten. The rearrangement uses TRBV4-2 and TRBJ1-1; 9 bases are a match to TRBD1. CDR1 and CDR2 from the germline V gene are LGHNA and YNFKEQ. The CDR3 sequence is 16 residues long. Trimming at V came to 3 bases and at J to 4 bases, leaving 9 bases not matched to a gene. CDR3 residues: CASSHRKTGGGTEAFF. CDR3 bases: TGTGCCAGCAGCCATAGAAAAACAGGGGGCGGCACTGAAGCTTTCTTT.

This clonotype has a handful of counts. The chain employs TRBV7-8 and TRBJ2-1; 10 bases are shared with TRBD2. Per the germline V gene, CDR1 is SGHVS and CDR2 is FQNEAQ. The V segment lost 5 bases and the J segment 6 bases; nucleotides outside the gene matches: 7. This CDR3 is built from 15 residues. The CDR3 DNA is TGTGCCAGCAGCCTGCCGGGACTAGCGAGCAATGAGCAGTTCTTC. It specifies CASSLPGLASNEQFF.

The chain links TRBV7-3 to TRBJ2-2; unclear D gene. This CDR3 is built from 13 residues. V lost 7 bases, J lost 0 bases, and 6 bases lay in between. Germline CDR1 is SGHTA and CDR2 is FQGTGA. The CDR3 loop is CASTHTNTGELFF. Written as DNA, the CDR3 is TGTGCCAGCACCCACACGAACACCGGGGAGCTGTTTTTT.